This TCR beta chain was recovered during a study of identical twins. Study-level findings and limits: Twin sharing of out-of-frame TCR alpha was underestimated by models in monozygotic pairs.

Germline assignment: CDR1 ENHRY and CDR2 SYGVKD. Trimming cost V 4 bases and J 0 bases, with 9 bases left between them. This CDR3 region has 14 residues. As regards this clonotype: The antigen is unknown.

The cDNA had a unique molecular identifier and a template-switch universal primer site. TCRdb called the 5' RACE reads again in MiXCR, with one record for every CDR3 protein. This sample carries 400,000 to 600,000 distinct CDR3 sequences, under 25% of them seen once, and the ten largest clones take around 0.5%. This same sample was also taken into another study, of yellow fever vaccine responses in identical twins. Per that paper: Reportedly, the response of twins' T cells to the vaccine seemed partly convergent, partly personalized.

This receptor was obtained from a young woman in good health. The sequenced sample was CD4+ T cells sorted from blood. The genes are TRBV10-3 and TRBJ1-1; a weak D match, TRBD1 (5 bases). The CDR3 sequence is CAISGQTMNTEAFF. The CDR3 DNA sequence: TGTGCCATCAGTGGACAGACCATGAACACTGAAGCTTTCTTT.